This T cell receptor (beta chain) was observed in a study of blood T cell repertoires in COVID-19. Study context: Samples taken during acute and convalescent COVID-19 were collected in the United States, Italy and Spain. T cells, B-cell-depleted T cells, or PBMCs provided the cDNA or gDNA that served as material.

The CDR3 extends over 17 amino acids. Germline-derived CDR1 and CDR2 are PRHDT and FYEKMQ (reference sequence). With 4 bases clipped from V and 6 bases from J, the junction kept 13 bases outside the gene matches. Source study methods: Using reference gene primer amplification, nucleated cell counts were estimated. Assay: immunoSEQ multiplex PCR; the TCRdb copy retains only in-frame clones and omits some. V, J and clone size derive from that table, while D and trimming were established from the DNA sequence. Of 45,000 to 60,000 clones detected, around 90% appear once; the ten largest clones hold about 3%.

The sample consisted of peripheral blood. The V gene is TRBV13, the J gene TRBJ2-2, with TRBD2 identical over 8 bases. The receptor comes from a man over 45 with active COVID-19. The CDR3 coding sequence is TGTGCCAGCAGCTCGGGGGGGCAGCGGGAGTCGCCCGGGGAGCTGTTTTTT. Encoded protein: CASSSGGQRESPGELFF.